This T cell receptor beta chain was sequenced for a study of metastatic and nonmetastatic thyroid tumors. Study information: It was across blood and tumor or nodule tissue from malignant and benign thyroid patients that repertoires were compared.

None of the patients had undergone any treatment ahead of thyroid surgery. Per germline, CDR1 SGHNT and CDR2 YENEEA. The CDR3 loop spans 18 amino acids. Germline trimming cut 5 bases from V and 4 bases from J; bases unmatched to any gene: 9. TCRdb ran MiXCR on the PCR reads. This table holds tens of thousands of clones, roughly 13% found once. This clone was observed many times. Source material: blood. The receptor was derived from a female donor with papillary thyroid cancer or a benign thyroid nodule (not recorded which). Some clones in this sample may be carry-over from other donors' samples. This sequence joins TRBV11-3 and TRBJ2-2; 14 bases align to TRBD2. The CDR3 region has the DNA TGTGCCAGCAGCGCCGGACTAGCGGGAGGCTCGTTCACCGGGGAGCTGTTTTTT. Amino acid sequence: CASSAGLAGGSFTGELFF.